The 18 T cell receptor beta chains listed next were all sequenced from one sample in a study of OX40 agonist ivuxolimab in advanced cancers. Here immunoSEQ multiplex PCR was the method, and the copy in TCRdb shows in-frame clones only, minus some. This table holds roughly 20,000 clones, around 86% found once. This sample comprised CD4+ or CD8+ T cells sorted from blood, obtained in a trial of the OX40 agonist ivuxolimab. Receptors originate from an adult with an advanced solid tumor such as melanoma, head and neck, liver or kidney cancer.

The chain uses TRBV15 and TRBJ1-4; D gene unclear. Germline V gives CDR1 LNHNV, CDR2 YYDKDF (reference sequence). V lost 2 bases to trimming and J lost 0 bases, with 4 bases between them. The CDR3 covers 14 residues. CDR3 loop: CATSRIPTNEKLFF. DNA of the CDR3: TGTGCCACCAGCAGAATTCCAACTAATGAAAAACTGTTTTTT.

This chain links TRBV6-1 with TRBJ1-5; unclear D gene. The CDR3 consists of 17 residues. V lost 2 bases, J lost 0 bases, and 14 bases lay in between. Germline CDR1 reads MNHNS; CDR2 reads SASEGT. In nucleotides, the CDR3 is TGTGCCAGCAGTGAATTATCGGGGTTCTATAGCAATCAGCCCCAGCATTTT. It specifies CASSELSGFYSNQPQHF.

This rearrangement joins TRBV7-2 to TRBJ1-1; D is undetermined. CDR1 and CDR2 from the germline V gene are SGHTA and FQGNSA. The CDR3 sequence is 13 residues long. V was shortened by 3 bases and J by 1 base, with 6 bases between the two germline ends. CDR3 residues: CASSFNTNTEAFF. CDR3 coding DNA: TGTGCCAGCAGCTTTAATACGAACACTGAAGCTTTCTTT. Supplemented by reference TRBV7-2 and TRBJ1-1, the full variable domain reads GAGVSQSPSNKVTEKGKDVELRCDPISGHTALYWYRQSLGQGLEFLIYFQGNSAPDKSGLPSDRFSAERTGGSVSTLTIQRTQQEDSAVYLCASSFNTNTEAFFGQGTRLTVV.

The CDR3 coding sequence is TGTGCCAGCAGTGTTACCGGGACAATCAATCAGCCCCAGCATTTT. This sequence encodes CASSVTGTINQPQHF. This chain uses TRBV6-5 with TRBJ1-5; D might be TRBD1 (6 bases). The CDR3 consists of 15 residues. Germline CDR1 is MNHEY and CDR2 is SVGAGI. The V end was cut by 5 bases, the J end by 3 bases, with 14 bases between.

V gene TRBV7-2 combines with J gene TRBJ1-2; TRBD1 is a possible D gene (5 bases). The germline V gene has CDR1 SGHTA and CDR2 FQGNSA. The CDR3 extends over 14 amino acids. V lost 5 bases to trimming and J lost 5 bases, with 15 bases between them. The CDR3 nucleotides read TGTGCCAGCAGCGCAGTGGACACCTCTTATGGCTACACCTTC. This encodes CASSAVDTSYGYTF.

This rearrangement joins TRBV9 to TRBJ2-5, with 10 bases fitting TRBD2. The V gene end was trimmed by 4 bases and the J gene end by 5 bases; junction bases not matched to a gene: 8. The CDR3 is 15 residues long. Germline V gene data show CDR1 as SGDLS and CDR2 as YYNGEE. The CDR3 DNA reads as TGTGCCAGCAGCCCAGGGGGTAGCGGGAGGGAGACCCAGTACTTC. This translates into CASSPGGSGRETQYF.

A single count supports this clone. CDR3 coding DNA: TGTGCCAGCAGCGATAGTATTCAGGGGGGGATAAACTATGGCTACACCTTC. Protein product: CASSDSIQGGINYGYTF. The V call is TRBV7-2, the J call TRBJ1-2, with TRBD1 matching over 7 bases. The CDR3 sequence is 17 residues long. Germline loops: CDR1 SGHTA, CDR2 FQGNSA. J gave up 2 bases and V 5 bases, and 14 bases lay outside the gene matches.

CDR3 amino acids: CSVESGGLAGSLMYEQFF. In nucleotides, the CDR3 is TGCAGCGTTGAATCCGGGGGACTAGCGGGCTCCCTTATGTATGAGCAGTTCTTC. V is TRBV29-1 and J is TRBJ2-1; 12 positions agree with TRBD2. V trimming: 2 bases; J trimming: 8 bases; junction bases outside the gene matches: 16. The CDR3 covers 18 residues. Germline CDR1 is SQVTM and CDR2 is ANQGSEA.

This rearrangement joins TRBV14 to TRBJ1-1; TRBD1 might be the D (6 bases). Germline-derived CDR1 and CDR2 are SGHDN and FVKESK. Trimming cost V 4 bases and J 1 base, with 7 bases left between them. This CDR3 region has 13 residues. In DNA form, the CDR3 reads TGTGCCAGCAGCCCGGGACAGAACACTGAAGCTTTCTTT. Its protein product is CASSPGQNTEAFF. The complete variable domain, with remaining parts taken from reference TRBV14 and TRBJ1-1, reads EAGVTQFPSHSVIEKGQTVTLRCDPISGHDNLYWYRRVMGKEIKFLLHFVKESKQDESGMPNNRFLAERTGGTYSTLKVQPAELEDSGVYFCASSPGQNTEAFFGQGTRLTVV.

The chain uses TRBV18 and TRBJ1-3; D remains ambiguous. The CDR3 runs to 16 residues. V dropped 3 bases and J dropped 8 bases, with 20 bases sitting between them. Germline CDR1 reads KGHSH; CDR2 reads LQKENI. The CDR3 DNA follows: TGTGCCAGCTCACCCGACTTTCCGACGGAAGAAGACACCATATATTTT. Amino acids: CASSPDFPTEEDTIYF.

The rearrangement joins TRBV27 to TRBJ1-5, with 9 positions matching TRBD1. The CDR3 extends over 15 amino acids. CDR1 MNHEY and CDR2 SMNVEV come from the germline V gene (reference sequence). V trimming: 6 bases; J trimming: 0 bases; junction bases outside the gene matches: 3. The CDR3: CASSRTGDSNQPQHF. CDR3 nucleotides: TGTGCCAGCAGCCGGACAGGGGATAGCAATCAGCCCCAGCATTTT.

This clone was found once. The gene calls are TRBV13 and TRBJ2-3; TRBD2 might be the D (6 bases). Germline loops: CDR1 PRHDT, CDR2 FYEKMQ (reference sequence). The CDR3 extends over 14 amino acids. The V end lost 5 bases, the J end lost 5 bases, and 14 bases lay between the germline ends. The DNA of the CDR3 is TGTGCCAGCAGCCCCCGGTCCGGGAGAGATACGCAGTATTTT. Its translation is CASSPRSGRDTQYF.

The gene calls are TRBV6-1 and TRBJ2-3; no clear D. Per germline, CDR1 MNHNS and CDR2 SASEGT. The V gene lost 4 bases and the J gene lost 2 bases, with 10 bases spanning the gap. CDR3 length: 14 amino acids. The CDR3 DNA is TGTGCCAGCAGTGGAAGGGTCTCCACAGATACGCAGTATTTT. Translated, it gives CASSGRVSTDTQYF.

This rearrangement joins TRBV2 to TRBJ2-1; no clear D gene. Per the germline V gene, CDR1 is SNHLY and CDR2 is FYNNEI. The CDR3 loop spans 15 amino acids. Trimming cost V 6 bases and J 8 bases, with 20 bases left between them. In nucleotides, the CDR3 is TGTGCCAGCAGAGACCCCGTTCATGGGTTGGATGAGCAGTTCTTC. As protein: CASRDPVHGLDEQFF.

The chain employs TRBV28 and TRBJ1-2; D ambiguous. V dropped 2 bases and J dropped 8 bases, with 12 bases sitting between them. This CDR3 contains 13 residues. Germline V lookup: CDR1 MDHEN, CDR2 SYDVKM. CDR3 sequence reads: CASSLRAGGGYTF. The CDR3 DNA reads as TGTGCCAGCAGTTTAAGAGCCGGAGGGGGCTACACCTTC.

The V and J genes are TRBV27 and TRBJ1-1; D not resolved. The V gene's germline CDR1 is MNHEY and CDR2 SMNVEV (reference sequence). This CDR3 has 13 amino acids. The V and J ends lost 5 bases and 5 bases respectively, with 12 bases between them. The CDR3 loop is CASSTTDGTEAFF. In DNA form, the CDR3 reads TGTGCCAGCAGTACCACGGACGGGACTGAAGCTTTCTTT.

Only a few counts were recorded for this clone. CDR3 DNA sequence: TGTGCCAGCAGCTTTGGGGGGAGCACTGAAGCTTTCTTT. It yields the protein CASSFGGSTEAFF. The V gene is TRBV7-9, the J gene TRBJ1-1, with a tentative D call TRBD1 (5 bases). The ends were cut back, 3 bases at V and 4 bases at J, with 9 bases in the middle. The CDR3 consists of 13 residues. Per the germline V gene, CDR1 is SEHNR and CDR2 is FQNEAQ (reference sequence).

The CDR3 DNA follows: TGTGCCAGCAGGAGACTAGCGGGACTGATATACAATGAGCAGTTCTTC. Its protein product is CASRRLAGLIYNEQFF. The genes are TRBV28 and TRBJ2-1; 11 bases are a match to TRBD2. CDR3 size: 16 residues. The junction had 8 bases not matched to a gene; V was cut back by 6 bases and J by 4 bases. In germline, CDR1 is MDHEN, CDR2 SYDVKM.